The following is a TCR beta chain sequence with its context. Its antigen has not been determined. Base qualities are not at hand, and no much larger clone is one base apart. The CDR3 starts with the cysteine, ends with the phenylalanine, and has 14 residues. Just the 42-base CDR3 DNA is kept, in frame starting at base 1. Relative to germline, V is 6 bases shorter and J is 1 base shorter, with 12 bases between their ends. CDR1 is given as MNHNS and CDR2 as SASEGT, both from the germline V gene. In the paper's terms, the treatment or condition label means: allogeneic hematopoietic cell transplantation with graft depleted of TCRalphabeta T cells and CD19 B cells. Transplant recipients were children who received TCRalphabeta/CD19-depleted allogeneic hematopoietic cell grafts. This specimen belongs to a study of T-cell reconstitution after alpha-beta-depleted transplantation in children (dated by TCRdb to about 2016). Regarding the study in general: Using TCR repertoire profiling, the study quantitatively followed how T-cell immune reconstitution unfolded in children after TCRalphabeta/CD19-depleted allogeneic hematopoietic cell transplantation. The investigation overall reported the following: The frequencies of hyperexpanded clones fell over the following months, and after one year, T-cell counts and TCRbeta diversity were mostly attributed to newly produced T cells. In some patients, the high TCRbeta diversity seen at day 60 was put down to recipient T cells and intrathymic progenitors that had survived conditioning. About two months after transplant, the apparently early recovery of alphabetaT-cell counts reportedly depended on just several hundred clones that had expanded rapidly and came from non-depleted graft cells.

Receptors were amplified or captured by PCR. For sequencing, an Illumina HiSeq 2500 was employed. To normalize quantification of the TCRbeta repertoire, the TCR libraries were built with molecular barcoding that relied on unique molecular identifiers. The public sequencing data were trimmed at Q25 with fastp and processed into clonotypes with MiXCR by TCRdb, which kept only in-frame beta chains. Entries that share a CDR3 protein sequence are merged under the most common genes and DNA. The sample data list about 120,000 distinct CDR3 sequences, and 20% to 25% of these were observed just once. Clones ranked in the top ten supply 10% of the sample.

The sample was PBMCs, mostly from graft donor cells, taken 180 days after TCRalphabeta/CD19-depleted stem cell transplant. The V and J genes are TRBV6-1 and TRBJ1-2, with TRBD1 as a weak D call on 6 bases. The sequence was collected from a male patient under 10 years old who had a stem cell transplant for chronic granulomatous disease, so the T cells may come from the graft donor. This receptor carries the CDR3 CASSPDSLNYGYTF. Read as DNA, the sequence is TGTGCCAGCAGCCCGGACAGTCTTAACTATGGCTACACCTTC.